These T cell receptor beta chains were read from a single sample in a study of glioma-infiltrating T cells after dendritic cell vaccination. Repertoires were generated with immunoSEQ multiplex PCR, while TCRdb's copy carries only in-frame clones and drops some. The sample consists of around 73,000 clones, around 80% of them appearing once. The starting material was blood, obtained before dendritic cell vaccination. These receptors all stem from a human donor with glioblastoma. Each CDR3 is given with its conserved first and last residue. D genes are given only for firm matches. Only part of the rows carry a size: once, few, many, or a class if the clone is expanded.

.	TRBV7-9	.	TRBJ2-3	TGTGCCAGCAGCTCGACAACCACGACTACGCTTCGGACAGATACGCAGTATTTT	CASSSTTTTTLRTDTQYF
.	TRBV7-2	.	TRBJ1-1	TGTGCCAGCAGCTTAGAGCGGGGTAACGCTGAAGCTTTCTTT	CASSLERGNAEAFF
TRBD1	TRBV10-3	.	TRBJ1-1	TGTGCCATCAGAAGGACAGGGCCTTTGAACACTGAAGCTTTCTTT	CAIRRTGPLNTEAFF
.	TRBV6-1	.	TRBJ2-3	TGTGCCAGCAGTGGGTACGGACAAGTCACAGATACGCAGTATTTT	CASSGYGQVTDTQYF
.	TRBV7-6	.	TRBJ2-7	TGTGCCAGCAGCTTACTGCCCAACGGGGACGAGCAGTACTTC	CASSLLPNGDEQYF
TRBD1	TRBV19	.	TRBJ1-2	TGTGCCAGTAGCCCTCCGGGGACAGGGGGCCTCCATGGCTACACCTTC	CASSPPGTGGLHGYTF
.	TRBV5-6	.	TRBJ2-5	TGTGCCAGCAGCTTGGCCACAGGCCTTCAAGAGACCCAGTACTTC	CASSLATGLQETQYF
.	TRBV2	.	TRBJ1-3	TGTGCCAGCAGGTTACAGCCGATCACCTCTGGAAACACCATATATTTT	CASRLQPITSGNTIYF
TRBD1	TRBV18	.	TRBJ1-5	TGTGCCGAACCGGGACAGGGGGCGCGGCGGCCCCAGCATTTT	CAEPGQGARRPQHF
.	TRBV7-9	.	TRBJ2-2	TGTGCCACCCTTGGACAGAACACCGGGGAGCTGTTTTTT	CATLGQNTGELFF
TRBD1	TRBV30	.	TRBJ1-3	TGTGCCTGGGGGACAGGCGCCAAGAAGAACACCATATATTTT	CAWGTGAKKNTIYF
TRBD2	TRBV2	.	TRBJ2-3	TGTGCCAGCAGTGAATGGGGACTAGCGGGAGCCACACATACGCAGTATTTT	CASSEWGLAGATHTQYF
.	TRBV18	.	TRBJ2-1	TGTGCCAGCTCACCACGATACGGACAGACTAACAATGAGCAGTTCTTC	CASSPRYGQTNNEQFF
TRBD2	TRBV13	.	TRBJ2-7	TGTGCCAGCAGCCCCCTCTTGCGGGGGGTCTACGAGCAGTACTTC	CASSPLLRGVYEQYF
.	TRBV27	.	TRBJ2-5	TGTGCCACCCAGACAGAGTTAGGGGAGACCCAGTACTTC	CATQTELGETQYF
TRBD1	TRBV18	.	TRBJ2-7	TGTGCCAGCTCACCCCGGACAGGGCAGGGTTACGAGCAGTACTTC	CASSPRTGQGYEQYF
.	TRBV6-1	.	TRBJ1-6	TGTGCCAGCAGTCGTATCAGGGAGGATAATTCACCCCTCCACTTT	CASSRIREDNSPLHF
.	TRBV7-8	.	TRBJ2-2	TGTGCCAGCAGCCGAGAGGGGGGGACTGCCCGCACCGGGGAGCTGTTTTTT	CASSREGGTARTGELFF
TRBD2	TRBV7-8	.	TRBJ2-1	TGTGCCAGCAGCTTATTTTTAAGCGGGGCCTCCTACAATGAGCAGTTCTTC	CASSLFLSGASYNEQFF
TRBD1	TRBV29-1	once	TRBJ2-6	TGCAGCGTCCGCGAGACAGGGGCCGGGGCCAACGTCCTGACTTTC	CSVRETGAGANVLTF
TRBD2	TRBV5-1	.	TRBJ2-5	TGCGCCAGCAGCGTCGGGACTAGCGGGGGCGGAGAAACCCAGTACTTC	CASSVGTSGGGETQYF
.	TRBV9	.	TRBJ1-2	TGTGCCAGCAGCGCACCCCAGGGGACCGAAACTCAAATCTATGGCTACACCTTC	CASSAPQGTETQIYGYTF
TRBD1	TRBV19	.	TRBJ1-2	TGTGCCAGTAGTCCGGACAGGGGGCAAAGAGGCTACACCTTC	CASSPDRGQRGYTF
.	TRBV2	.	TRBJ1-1	TGTGCCAGCAGTGAAAACCACATCTCTGAAGCTTTCTTT	CASSENHISEAFF
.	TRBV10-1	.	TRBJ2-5	TGCGCCAGCAGTGAGTCTGGTGAAGCGGAGACCCAGTACTTC	CASSESGEAETQYF
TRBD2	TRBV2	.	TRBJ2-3	TGTGCCAGCAGCCTCCCCGGGACTAGCGGGGTGGTTGCGCAGTATTTT	CASSLPGTSGVVAQYF
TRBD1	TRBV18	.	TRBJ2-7	TGTGCCAGCTCACCAGGGACAGGGACCTCCTACGAGCAGTACTTC	CASSPGTGTSYEQYF
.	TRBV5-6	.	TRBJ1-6	TGTGCCAGCAGCTTGGGAGATTCGGGTAATTCACCCCTCCACTTT	CASSLGDSGNSPLHF
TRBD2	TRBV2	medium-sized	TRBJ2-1	TGTGCCAGCAGATGGACTAGCGGGAGGGGGGACGATGAGCAGTTCTTC	CASRWTSGRGDDEQFF
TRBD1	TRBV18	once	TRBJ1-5	TGTGCCAGCTCCTACACTCCATTGACAGGGGATAGCAATCAGCCCCAGCATTTT	CASSYTPLTGDSNQPQHF
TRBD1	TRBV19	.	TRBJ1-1	TGTGCCAGTAGTACCCGACAGGGTTCTGAAGCTTTCTTT	CASSTRQGSEAFF
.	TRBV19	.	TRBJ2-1	TGTGCCAGTATAGCCCGGGGGGCCGAATACAATGAGCAGTTCTTC	CASIARGAEYNEQFF
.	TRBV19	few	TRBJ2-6	TGTGCCAGTAGTATAGATCACAGGGCTGGGGCCAACGTCCTGACTTTC	CASSIDHRAGANVLTF
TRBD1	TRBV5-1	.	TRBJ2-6	TGCGCCAGCAGCTTGACAGGGGGGACTGGGGCCAACGTCCTGACTTTC	CASSLTGGTGANVLTF
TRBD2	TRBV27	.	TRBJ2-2	TGTGCCAGCAGTCTTAGGAGGCGTCTGGGACTAGCGCCACCCGCGAACACCGGGGAGCTGTTTTTT	CASSLRRRLGLAPPANTGELFF
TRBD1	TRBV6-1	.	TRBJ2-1	TGTGCCAGCAGGGGACAGGGGGCGAACAATGAGCAGTTCTTC	CASRGQGANNEQFF
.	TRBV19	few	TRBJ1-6	TGTGCCAGTAGTCCAGGGTTCCGACCCCTCCACTTT	CASSPGFRPLHF
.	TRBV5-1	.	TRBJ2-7	TGCGCCAGCAGCCAGAGCATAGCGACAAAAACCTACGAGCAGTACTTC	CASSQSIATKTYEQYF
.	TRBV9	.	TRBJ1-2	TGTGCCAGCAGCCCAGCCAGGGCCAACTATGGCTACACCTTC	CASSPARANYGYTF
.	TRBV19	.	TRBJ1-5	TGTGCCAGTAGTATAGATCCGGTCGATCAGCCCCAGCATTTT	CASSIDPVDQPQHF
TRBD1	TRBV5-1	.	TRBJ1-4	TGCGCCAGCAGCTTGGGAGGGGGCGGTGAAAAACTGTTTTTT	CASSLGGGGEKLFF
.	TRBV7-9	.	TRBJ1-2	TGTGCCAGCAGCTTTACAGGGCGGCGAGGCTACACCTTC	CASSFTGRRGYTF
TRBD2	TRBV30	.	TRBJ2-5	TGTGCCTGGGCGGCGGGGGAATGGGAGACCCAGTACTTC	CAWAAGEWETQYF
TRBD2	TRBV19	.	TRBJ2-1	TGTGCCAGTACCCAACTAGCGTACTCCTACAATGAGCAGTTCTTC	CASTQLAYSYNEQFF
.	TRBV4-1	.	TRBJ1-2	TGCGCCAGCAGCCAAGATGATCGGGTACGCGGCTACACCTTC	CASSQDDRVRGYTF
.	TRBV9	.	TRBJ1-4	TGTGCCAGCAGCCAACAGGGTTATTTGTTAGGTGAAAAACTGTTTTTT	CASSQQGYLLGEKLFF
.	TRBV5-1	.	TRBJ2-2	TGCGCCAGCAGCTTGGGCGTCGCGAACACCGGGGAGCTGTTTTTT	CASSLGVANTGELFF
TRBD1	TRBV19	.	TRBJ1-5	TGTGCCAGTAGTATAGAAGGGACAGGGGGCTCGTCCACCCTTAGGAGGCCCCAGCATTTT	CASSIEGTGGSSTLRRPQHF
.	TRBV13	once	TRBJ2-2	TGTGCCAGCAGCGGTCCGGGACTGGGCGCGAACACCGGGGAGCTGTTTTTT	CASSGPGLGANTGELFF
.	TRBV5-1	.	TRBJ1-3	TGCGCCAGCAGCCTTTCCGGTGCTAGTAGAAACACCATATATTTT	CASSLSGASRNTIYF
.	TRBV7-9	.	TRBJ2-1	TGTGCCAGCAGCTTATACCAGGTTCTCCCCTACAATGAGCAGTTCTTC	CASSLYQVLPYNEQFF
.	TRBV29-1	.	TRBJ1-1	TGCAGCGCAAAGGACAGGAACACTGAAGCTTTCTTT	CSAKDRNTEAFF
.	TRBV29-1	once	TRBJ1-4	TGCAGCGCCGAGGGCAGTTCTAATGAAAAACTGTTTTTT	CSAEGSSNEKLFF
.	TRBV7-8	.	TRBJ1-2	TGTGCCAGCAGCTCAAACTCCCCCACGGGGTACTATGGCTACACCTTC	CASSSNSPTGYYGYTF
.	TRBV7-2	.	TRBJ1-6	TGTGCCAGCAGCTCAGTCCCCCGAGGCGGTTCACCCCTCCACTTT	CASSSVPRGGSPLHF
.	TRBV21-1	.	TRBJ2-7	.	CASSSKVGSGASEQYF
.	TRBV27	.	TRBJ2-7	TGTGCCAGCAGTGGCGGGTGGGGGCAGATCCTCTCCTACGAGCAGTACTTC	CASSGGWGQILSYEQYF